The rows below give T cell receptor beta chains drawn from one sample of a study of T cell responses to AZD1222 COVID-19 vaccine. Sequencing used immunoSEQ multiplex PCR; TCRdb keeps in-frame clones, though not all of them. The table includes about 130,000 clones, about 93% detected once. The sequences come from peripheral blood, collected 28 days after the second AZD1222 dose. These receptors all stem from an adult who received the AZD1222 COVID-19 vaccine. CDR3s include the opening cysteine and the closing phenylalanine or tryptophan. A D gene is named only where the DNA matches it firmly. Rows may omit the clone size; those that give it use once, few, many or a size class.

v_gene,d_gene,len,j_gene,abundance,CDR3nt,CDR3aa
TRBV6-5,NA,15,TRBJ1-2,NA,TGTGCCAGCAGTTACTCCCTAGGGGATAACTATGGCTACACCTTC,CASSYSLGDNYGYTF
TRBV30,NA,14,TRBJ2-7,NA,TGTGCCTGGAGTGTACTGGGGGGATCCTACGAGCAGTACTTC,CAWSVLGGSYEQYF
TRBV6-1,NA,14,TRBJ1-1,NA,TGTGCCAGCAGTGAAGCCCGGGGTAGCACTGAAGCTTTCTTT,CASSEARGSTEAFF
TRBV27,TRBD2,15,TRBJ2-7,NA,TGTGCCAGCAGTTTAGGGAGGGGCCCTACCTACGAGCAGTACTTC,CASSLGRGPTYEQYF
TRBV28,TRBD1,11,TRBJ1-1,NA,TGTGCCAGCAGCAAACAGGGGGAAAGGTTCTTT,CASSKQGERFF
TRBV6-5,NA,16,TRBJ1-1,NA,TGTGCCAGCAGTTACTCGTCAGGCTTGCTTAGAGATGGAGCTTTCTTT,CASSYSSGLLRDGAFF
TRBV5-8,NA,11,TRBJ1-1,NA,TGTGCCAGCAGGTCGGACATATATGCTTTCTTT,CASRSDIYAFF
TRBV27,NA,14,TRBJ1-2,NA,TGTGCCAGCAGTCCCTCAGGGTCTAACTATGGCTACACCTTC,CASSPSGSNYGYTF
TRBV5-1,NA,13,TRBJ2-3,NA,TGCGCCAGCAGCCTAGGACTTACAGATACGCAGTATTTT,CASSLGLTDTQYF
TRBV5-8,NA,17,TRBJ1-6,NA,TGTGCCAGCAGCTGGGCTGGTGTAGGGGGTTCTAATTCACCCCTCCACTTT,CASSWAGVGGSNSPLHF
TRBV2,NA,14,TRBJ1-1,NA,TGTGCCAGCAGTGAAGTGGGCAGGGACACTGAAGCTTTCTTT,CASSEVGRDTEAFF
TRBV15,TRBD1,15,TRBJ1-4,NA,TGTGCCACCAGCGATCCGGGACAGGGGAATGAAAAACTGTTTTTT,CATSDPGQGNEKLFF
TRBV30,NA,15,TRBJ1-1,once,TGTGCCTGGAGTCCTGGGGTACGGCTGAACACTGAAGCTTTCTTT,CAWSPGVRLNTEAFF
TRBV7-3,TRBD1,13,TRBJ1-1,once,TGTGCCAGCAGTTACAGGGGGGATACTGAAGCTTTCTTT,CASSYRGDTEAFF
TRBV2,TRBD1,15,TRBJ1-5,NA,TGTGCCAGCAGTATACAGGGGTTAGGTAATCAGCCCCAGCATTTT,CASSIQGLGNQPQHF
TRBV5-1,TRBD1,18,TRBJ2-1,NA,TGCGCCAGCAGATATGGACAGGGGGCGGTATATCCCTACAATGAGCAGTTCTTC,CASRYGQGAVYPYNEQFF
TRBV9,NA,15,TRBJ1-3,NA,TGTGCCAGCAGCGGGGAAACGATCTCTGGAAACACCATATATTTT,CASSGETISGNTIYF
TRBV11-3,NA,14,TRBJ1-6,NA,TGTGCCAGCAGCTCGGGGGCCTATAATTCACCCCTCCACTTT,CASSSGAYNSPLHF
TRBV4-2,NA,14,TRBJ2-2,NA,TGTGCCAGCAGCGGAGGGGAGAACACCGGGGAGCTGTTTTTT,CASSGGENTGELFF
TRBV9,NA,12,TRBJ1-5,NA,TGTGCCAGCAGCCTAGGGGATCAGCCCCAGCATTTT,CASSLGDQPQHF
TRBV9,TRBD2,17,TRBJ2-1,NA,TGTGCCAGCAGCGTAGGGGCTAGCGGGGCGAACTACAATGAGCAGTTCTTC,CASSVGASGANYNEQFF
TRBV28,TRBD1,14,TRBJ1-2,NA,TGTGCCAGCAGTTCCGGACAGGACCCTTATGGCTACACCTTC,CASSSGQDPYGYTF
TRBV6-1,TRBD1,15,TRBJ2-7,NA,TGTGCCAGCAGTGAAAGCGGGACAGGGACCTACGAGCAGTACTTC,CASSESGTGTYEQYF
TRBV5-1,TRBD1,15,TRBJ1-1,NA,TGCGCCAGCAGCTTGGGGGGGACAGGGAACACTGAAGCTTTCTTT,CASSLGGTGNTEAFF
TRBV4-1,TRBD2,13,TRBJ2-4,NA,TGCGCCAGCAGCCAAATCTCGGGGGGGCTTGAATACTTC,CASSQISGGLEYF
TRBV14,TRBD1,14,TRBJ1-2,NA,TGTGCCAGCAGCCAAGATCGACAGGGTCAAGGCTACACCTTC,CASSQDRQGQGYTF
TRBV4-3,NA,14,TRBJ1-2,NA,TGCGCCAGCAGCCAAGATCAGGGCGACTATGGCTACACCTTC,CASSQDQGDYGYTF
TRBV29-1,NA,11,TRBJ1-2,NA,TGCAGCGTTGGGGACACCCCTGGCTACACCTTC,CSVGDTPGYTF
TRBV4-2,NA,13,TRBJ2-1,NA,TGTGCCAACCCCGGGGGGCGTAACAATGAGCAGTTCTTC,CANPGGRNNEQFF
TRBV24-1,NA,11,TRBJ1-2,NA,TGTGCCACCAGCACAGGAGATGGCTACACCTTC,CATSTGDGYTF
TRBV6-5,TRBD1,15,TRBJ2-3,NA,TGTGCCAGCAGTTCCCCACAGGGGCACCCAGATACGCAGTATTTT,CASSSPQGHPDTQYF